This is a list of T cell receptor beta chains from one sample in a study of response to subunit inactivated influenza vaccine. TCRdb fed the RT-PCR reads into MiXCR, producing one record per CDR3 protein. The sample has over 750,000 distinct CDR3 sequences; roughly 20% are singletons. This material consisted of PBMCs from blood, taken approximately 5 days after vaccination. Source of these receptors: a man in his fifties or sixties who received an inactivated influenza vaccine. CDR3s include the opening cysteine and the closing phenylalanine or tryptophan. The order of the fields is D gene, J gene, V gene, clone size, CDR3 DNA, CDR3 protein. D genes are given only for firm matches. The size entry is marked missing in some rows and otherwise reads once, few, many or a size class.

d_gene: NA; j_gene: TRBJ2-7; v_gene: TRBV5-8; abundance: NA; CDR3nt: TGTGCCGCAAGGGGACGTTCGGGACGTATTTCCTACGAGCAGTACTTC; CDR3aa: CAARGRSGRISYEQYF
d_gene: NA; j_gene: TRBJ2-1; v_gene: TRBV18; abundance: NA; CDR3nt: TGTGCCACCTCTCAGGCTAGGGATGAGCAGTTCTTC; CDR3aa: CATSQARDEQFF
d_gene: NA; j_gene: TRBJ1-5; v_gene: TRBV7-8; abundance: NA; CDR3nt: TGTGCCAGCAGCTTAGACCCGGGCCGTCATCAGCCCCAGCATTTT; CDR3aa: CASSLDPGRHQPQHF
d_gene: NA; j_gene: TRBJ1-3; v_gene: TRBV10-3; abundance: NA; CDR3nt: TGTGCCATCAGGGAACCGGGGGACACCATATATTTT; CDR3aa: CAIREPGDTIYF
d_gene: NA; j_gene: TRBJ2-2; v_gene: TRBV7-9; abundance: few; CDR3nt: TGTGCCAGCACCGATCGACCGAACACCGGGGAGCTGTTTTTT; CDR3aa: CASTDRPNTGELFF
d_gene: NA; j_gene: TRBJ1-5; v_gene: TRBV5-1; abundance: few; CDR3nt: TGCGCCAGCAGCTTGGATTGGGGCAATCAGCCCCAGCATTTT; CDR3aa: CASSLDWGNQPQHF
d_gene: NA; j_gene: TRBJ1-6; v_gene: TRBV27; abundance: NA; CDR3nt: TGTGCCAGCAGTCCCCTGCGGGGCTCCTATAATTCACCCCTCCACTTT; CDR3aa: CASSPLRGSYNSPLHF
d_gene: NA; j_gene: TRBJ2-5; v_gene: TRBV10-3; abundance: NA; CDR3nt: TGTGCCATCAGTACGATCGGGGGGCAACAAGAGACCCAGTACTTC; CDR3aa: CAISTIGGQQETQYF
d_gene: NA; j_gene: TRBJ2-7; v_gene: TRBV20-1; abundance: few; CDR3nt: TGCAGTGCTAGAGGGCGGGGACAGAACTACGAGCAGTACTTC; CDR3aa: CSARGRGQNYEQYF
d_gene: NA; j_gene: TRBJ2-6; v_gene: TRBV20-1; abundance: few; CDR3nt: TGCAGTGCTAATCCAACTTCGGGGGGGGCCAACGTCCTGACTTTC; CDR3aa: CSANPTSGGANVLTF
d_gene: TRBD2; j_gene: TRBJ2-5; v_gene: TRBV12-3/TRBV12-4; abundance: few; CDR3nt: TGTGCCAGCAGTCTCCACGGGGGGCAAGAGACCCAGTACTTC; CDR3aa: CASSLHGGQETQYF
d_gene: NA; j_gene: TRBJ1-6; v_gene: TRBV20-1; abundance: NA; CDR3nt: TGCAGTGCCAGAGAGGGCTCACCCCTCCACTTT; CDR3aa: CSAREGSPLHF
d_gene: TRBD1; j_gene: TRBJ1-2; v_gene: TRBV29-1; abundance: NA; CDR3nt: TGCAGCGTTGAGGGACAGGGGGTTGATTATGGCTACACCTTC; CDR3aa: CSVEGQGVDYGYTF
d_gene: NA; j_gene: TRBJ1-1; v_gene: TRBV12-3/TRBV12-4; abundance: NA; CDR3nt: TGTGCCAGCATTGCGAAACACATGAACACTGAAGCTTTCTTT; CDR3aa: CASIAKHMNTEAFF
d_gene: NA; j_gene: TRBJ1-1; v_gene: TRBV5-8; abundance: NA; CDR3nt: TGTGCCAGCAGCTTCCCAGGAGCTTTCTTT; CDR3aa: CASSFPGAFF
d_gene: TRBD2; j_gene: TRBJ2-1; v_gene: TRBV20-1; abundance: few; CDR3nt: TGCAGTGCTAGAGATGAGGCTAGCGGGCTGCGGGGGAATGAGCAGTTCTTC; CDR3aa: CSARDEASGLRGNEQFF
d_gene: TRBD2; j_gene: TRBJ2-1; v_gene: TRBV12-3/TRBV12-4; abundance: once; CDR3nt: TGTGCCAGCAGTTTGGGGGGCATCCTAGCGGGCCCGGTCAATGAGCAGTTCTTC; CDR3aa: CASSLGGILAGPVNEQFF
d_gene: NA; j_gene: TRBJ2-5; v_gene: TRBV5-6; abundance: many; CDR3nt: TGTGCCAGCAGCCGAATTTCGGTGACCCAGTACTTC; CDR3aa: CASSRISVTQYF
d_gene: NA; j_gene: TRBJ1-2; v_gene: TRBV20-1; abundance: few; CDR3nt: TGCAGTGCAAAAGAACGAGCTACTTATGGCTACACCTTC; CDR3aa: CSAKERATYGYTF
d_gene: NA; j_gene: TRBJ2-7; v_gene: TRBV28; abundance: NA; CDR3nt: TGTGCCAGCAGGCCCGTCGGGGCTTCCTACGAGCAGTACTTC; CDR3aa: CASRPVGASYEQYF
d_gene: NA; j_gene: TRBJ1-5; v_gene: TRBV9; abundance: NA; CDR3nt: TGTGCCAGCAGCGTACCGAGACAGTGGCTCAGTCAGCCCCAGCATTTT; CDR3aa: CASSVPRQWLSQPQHF
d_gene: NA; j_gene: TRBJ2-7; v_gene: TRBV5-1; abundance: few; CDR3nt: TGCGCCAGCACAGGGGACAACTCCTACGAGCAGTACTTC; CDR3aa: CASTGDNSYEQYF
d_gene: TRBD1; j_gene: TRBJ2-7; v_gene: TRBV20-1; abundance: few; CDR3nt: TGCAGTGCTAGGGGCTTGGACAGGGGGATCTACGAGCAGTACTTC; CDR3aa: CSARGLDRGIYEQYF
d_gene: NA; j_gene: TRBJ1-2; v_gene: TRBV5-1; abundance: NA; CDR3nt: TGCGCCAGCAGCTTAGCCTGGACAGCTGACGATGGCTACACCTTC; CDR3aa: CASSLAWTADDGYTF
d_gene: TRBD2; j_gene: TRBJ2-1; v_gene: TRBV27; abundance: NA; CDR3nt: TGTGCCAGCAGTTTTGCGGGGGGTTTCTACAATGAGCAGTTCTTC; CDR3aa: CASSFAGGFYNEQFF
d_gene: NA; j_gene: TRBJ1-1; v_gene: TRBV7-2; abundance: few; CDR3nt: TGTGCCAGCAGGACAAATTGGATGAACACTGAAGCTTTCTTT; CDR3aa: CASRTNWMNTEAFF
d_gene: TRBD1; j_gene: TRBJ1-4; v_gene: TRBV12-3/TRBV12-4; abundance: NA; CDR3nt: TGTGCCAGCAGTACTAGACAGGGAGTGTCTGAAAAACTGTTTTTT; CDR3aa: CASSTRQGVSEKLFF
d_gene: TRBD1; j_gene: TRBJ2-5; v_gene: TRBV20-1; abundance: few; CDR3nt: TGCAGTGCTCAGACAGGGACCCAAGAGACCCAGTACTTC; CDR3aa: CSAQTGTQETQYF
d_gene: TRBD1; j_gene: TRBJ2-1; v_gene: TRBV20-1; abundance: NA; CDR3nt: TGCAGTGCTAGAGAACCGGGACAGGAGGCCAATGAGCAGTTCTTC; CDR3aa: CSAREPGQEANEQFF
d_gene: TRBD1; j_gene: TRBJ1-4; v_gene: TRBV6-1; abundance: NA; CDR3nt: TGTGCCAGCCGGACAGGGCCTAATGAAAAACTGTTTTTT; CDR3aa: CASRTGPNEKLFF
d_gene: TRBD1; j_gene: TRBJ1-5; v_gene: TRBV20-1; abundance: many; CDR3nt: TGCAGTGCCTTGGACAGGGGTTGGAGCAATCAGCCCCAGCATTTT; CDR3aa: CSALDRGWSNQPQHF
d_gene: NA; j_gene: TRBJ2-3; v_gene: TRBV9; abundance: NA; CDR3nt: TGTGCCAGCAGTAGGCAGTCGGGAGATACGCAGTATTTT; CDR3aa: CASSRQSGDTQYF
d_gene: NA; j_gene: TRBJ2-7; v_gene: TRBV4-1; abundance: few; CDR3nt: TGCGCCAGCAGCGAGGGATTTACCTACGAGCAGTACTTC; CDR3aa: CASSEGFTYEQYF
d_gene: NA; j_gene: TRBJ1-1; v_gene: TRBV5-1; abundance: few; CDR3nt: TGCGCCAGCAGCTTGGATGGGAGGAACACTGAAGCTTTCTTT; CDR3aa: CASSLDGRNTEAFF
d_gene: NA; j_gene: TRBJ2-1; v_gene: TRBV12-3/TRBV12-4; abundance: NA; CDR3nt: TGTGCCAGCAGTCCTGGTTGGGGCGTCCACAATGAGCAGTTCTTC; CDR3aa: CASSPGWGVHNEQFF
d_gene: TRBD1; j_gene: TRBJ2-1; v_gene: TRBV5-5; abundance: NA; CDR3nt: TGTGCCAGCAGCTCCCGACAGGGCGGGGAGCAGTTCTTC; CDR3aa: CASSSRQGGEQFF
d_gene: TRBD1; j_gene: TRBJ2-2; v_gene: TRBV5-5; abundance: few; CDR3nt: TGTGCCAGCAGCAGACAGGGTCCCGGGGAGCTGTTTTTT; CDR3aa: CASSRQGPGELFF
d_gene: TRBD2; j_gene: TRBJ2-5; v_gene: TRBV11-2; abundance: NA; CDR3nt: TGTGCCAGCAGCTTAGCGCCGAGCGGGAAAGAGACCCAGTACTTC; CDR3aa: CASSLAPSGKETQYF
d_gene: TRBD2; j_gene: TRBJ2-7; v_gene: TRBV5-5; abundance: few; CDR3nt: TGTGCCAGCAGCCGGCTAGCGGAAAGCTCCTACGAGCAGTACTTC; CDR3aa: CASSRLAESSYEQYF
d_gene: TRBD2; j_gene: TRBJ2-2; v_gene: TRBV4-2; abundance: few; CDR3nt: TGTGCCAGCAGCCAACGAGCGGGAGGAGCCGACACCGGGGAGCTGTTTTTT; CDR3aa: CASSQRAGGADTGELFF
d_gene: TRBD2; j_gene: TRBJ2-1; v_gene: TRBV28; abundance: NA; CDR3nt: TGTGCCAGCAGTTTTGCGGGAGGGGGCTCCTACAATGAGCAGTTCTTC; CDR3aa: CASSFAGGGSYNEQFF
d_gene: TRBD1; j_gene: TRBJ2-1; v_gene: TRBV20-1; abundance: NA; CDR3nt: TGCAGTGCAAGCGACCGGGACAGGGTAAATGAGCAGTTCTTC; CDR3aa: CSASDRDRVNEQFF
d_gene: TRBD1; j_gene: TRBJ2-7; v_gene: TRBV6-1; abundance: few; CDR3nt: TGTGCCAGCAGAGACCCAATGGACAGGGAGTTCGAGCAGTACTTC; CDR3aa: CASRDPMDREFEQYF
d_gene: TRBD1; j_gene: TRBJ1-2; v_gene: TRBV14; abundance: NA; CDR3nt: TGTGCCAGCAGCCAAGATCCTGGGACAGGCCTCTACACCTTC; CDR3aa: CASSQDPGTGLYTF
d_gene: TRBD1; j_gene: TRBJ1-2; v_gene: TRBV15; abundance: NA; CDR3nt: TGTGCCACCAGCAGAGATCGGGGGACAGACTATGGCTACACCTTC; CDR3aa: CATSRDRGTDYGYTF
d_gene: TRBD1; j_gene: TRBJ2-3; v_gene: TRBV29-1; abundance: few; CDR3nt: TGCAGCGCCAGCATTGGGACAGAGAGCACAGATACGCAGTATTTT; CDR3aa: CSASIGTESTDTQYF
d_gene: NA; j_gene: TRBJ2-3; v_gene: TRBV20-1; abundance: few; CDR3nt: TGCAGTGCTAGAGATTTACGACAGGTGTATTTT; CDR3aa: CSARDLRQVYF
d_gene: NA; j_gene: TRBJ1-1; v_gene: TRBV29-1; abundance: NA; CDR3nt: TGCAGCGTCGCCAAAGGGGGAACTGGTGAAGCTTTCTTT; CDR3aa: CSVAKGGTGEAFF
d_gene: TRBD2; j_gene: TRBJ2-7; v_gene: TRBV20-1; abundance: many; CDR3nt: TGCAGTGCTAGAGAGGCGGGAGGGCCGAGCTCCTACGAGCAGTACTTC; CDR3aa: CSAREAGGPSSYEQYF
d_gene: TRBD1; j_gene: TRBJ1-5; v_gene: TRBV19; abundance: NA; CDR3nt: TGTGCCAGTAGGGACAGGGGGATAAATCAGCCCCAGCATTTT; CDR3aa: CASRDRGINQPQHF
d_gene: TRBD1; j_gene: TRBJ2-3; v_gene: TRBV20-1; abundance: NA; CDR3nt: TGCAGTGCTAGACCCAACAGGGGCCCTAGCACAGATACGCAGTATTTT; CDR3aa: CSARPNRGPSTDTQYF
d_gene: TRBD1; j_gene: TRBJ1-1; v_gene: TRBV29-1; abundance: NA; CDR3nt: TGCAGCGCCTGGACAGGTTGGGGCACTGAAGCTTTCTTT; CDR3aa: CSAWTGWGTEAFF
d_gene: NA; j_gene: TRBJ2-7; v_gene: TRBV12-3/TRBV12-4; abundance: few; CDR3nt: TGTGCCAGCAGTTTAATTGTGGGGGCGACCTACGAGCAGTACTTC; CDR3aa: CASSLIVGATYEQYF